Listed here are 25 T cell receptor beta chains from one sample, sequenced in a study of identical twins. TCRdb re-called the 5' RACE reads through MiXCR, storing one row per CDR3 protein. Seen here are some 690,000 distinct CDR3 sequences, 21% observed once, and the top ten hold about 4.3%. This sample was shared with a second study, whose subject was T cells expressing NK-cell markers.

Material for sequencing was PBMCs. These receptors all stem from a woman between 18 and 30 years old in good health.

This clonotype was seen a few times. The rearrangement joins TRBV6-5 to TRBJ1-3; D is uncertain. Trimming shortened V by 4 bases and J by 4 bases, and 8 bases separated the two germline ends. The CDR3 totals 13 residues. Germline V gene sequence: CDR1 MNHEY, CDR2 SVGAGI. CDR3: CASSFGGGNTIYF. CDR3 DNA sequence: TGTGCCAGCAGTTTTGGAGGGGGAAACACCATATATTTT.

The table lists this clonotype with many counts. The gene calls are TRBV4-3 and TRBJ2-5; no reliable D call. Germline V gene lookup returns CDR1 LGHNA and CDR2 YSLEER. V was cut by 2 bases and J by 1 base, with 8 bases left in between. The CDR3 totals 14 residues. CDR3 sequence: CASSQFGGQETQYF. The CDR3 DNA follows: TGCGCCAGCAGCCAATTTGGTGGCCAAGAGACCCAGTACTTC.

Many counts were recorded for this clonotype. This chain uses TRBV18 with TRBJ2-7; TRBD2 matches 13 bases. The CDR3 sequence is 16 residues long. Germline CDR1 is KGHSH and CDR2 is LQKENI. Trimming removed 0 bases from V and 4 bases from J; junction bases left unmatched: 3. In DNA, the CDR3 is TGTGCCAGCTCACCACCGGGACTAGCGGGGATGTACGAGCAGTACTTC. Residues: CASSPPGLAGMYEQYF.

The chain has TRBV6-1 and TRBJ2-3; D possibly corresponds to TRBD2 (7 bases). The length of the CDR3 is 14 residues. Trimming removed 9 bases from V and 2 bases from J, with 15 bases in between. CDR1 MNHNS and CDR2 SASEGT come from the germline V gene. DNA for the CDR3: TGTGCCAGAGCGGGCCGGGGGGCCACAGATACGCAGTATTTT. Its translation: CARAGRGATDTQYF.

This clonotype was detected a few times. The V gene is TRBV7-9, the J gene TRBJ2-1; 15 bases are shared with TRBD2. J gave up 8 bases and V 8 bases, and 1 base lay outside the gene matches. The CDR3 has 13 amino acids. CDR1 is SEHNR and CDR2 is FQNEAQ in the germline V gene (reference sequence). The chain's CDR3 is CASGTSGRYEQFF. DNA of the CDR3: TGTGCCAGCGGGACTAGCGGGAGGTATGAGCAGTTCTTC.

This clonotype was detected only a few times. The CDR3 protein is CASSYSTGVHNSPLHF. The CDR3 nucleotides read TGTGCCAGCAGTTACTCGACAGGGGTGCATAATTCACCCCTCCACTTT. The rearrangement joins TRBV6-5 to TRBJ1-6; 8 nucleotides agree with TRBD1. The ends lost 0 bases at V and 5 bases at J; junction bases unmatched: 3. The CDR3 length is 16 residues. Looked up from germline, CDR1 is MNHEY and CDR2 is SVGAGI.

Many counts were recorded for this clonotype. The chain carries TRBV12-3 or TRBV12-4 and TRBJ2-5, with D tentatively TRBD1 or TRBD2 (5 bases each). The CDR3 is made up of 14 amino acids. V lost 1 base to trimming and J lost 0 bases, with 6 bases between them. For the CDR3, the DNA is TGTGCCAGCAGTTTAGGGGGGTACCAAGAGACCCAGTACTTC. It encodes CASSLGGYQETQYF.

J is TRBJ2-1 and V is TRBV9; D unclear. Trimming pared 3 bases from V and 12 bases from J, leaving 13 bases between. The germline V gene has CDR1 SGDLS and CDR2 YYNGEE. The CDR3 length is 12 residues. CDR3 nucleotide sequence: TGTGCCAGCAGCGGGGCCGTGGGATGGCAGTTCTTC. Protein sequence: CASSGAVGWQFF. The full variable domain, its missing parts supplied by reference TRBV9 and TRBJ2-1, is DSGVTQTPKHLITATGQRVTLRCSPRSGDLSVYWYQQSLDQGLQFLIQYYNGEERAKGNILERFSAQQFPDLHSELNLSSLELGDSALYFCASSGAVGWQFFGPGTRLTVL.

The CDR3 region has the DNA TGTGCCAGTAGTCCCAGGCCGGGACAGTCGTACAATGAGCAGTTCTTC. Encoded protein: CASSPRPGQSYNEQFF. V usage is TRBV19 and J usage is TRBJ2-1; the match to TRBD1 covers 7 bases. The CDR3 is 16 amino acids. J was trimmed by 4 bases and V by 5 bases; bases with no gene match: 11. Germline CDR1 and CDR2: LNHDA and SQIVND (reference sequence).

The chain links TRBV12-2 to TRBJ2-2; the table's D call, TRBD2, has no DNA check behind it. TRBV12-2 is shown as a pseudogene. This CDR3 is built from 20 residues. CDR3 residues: CASRSKGLAGGPMETGELFF. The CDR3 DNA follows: TGTGCAAGTCGCTCAAAAGGACTAGCGGGGGGGCCGATGGAAACCGGGGAGCTGTTTTTT.

The DNA for the CDR3 is TGTGCCAGCAGCTCAGGGGCGAATCAGCCCCAGCATTTT. It yields the protein CASSSGANQPQHF. The V call is TRBV7-2, the J call TRBJ1-5; the D gene is possibly TRBD1 (6 bases). V gave up 4 bases and J gave up 4 bases, with 8 bases separating them. This CDR3 has 13 amino acids. Germline V lookup: CDR1 SGHTA, CDR2 FQGNSA.

The CDR3 nucleotides are TGCAGCGTTGAAGATCCAGGGGATATCTCCGGTACGCAGTATTTT. It is translated as CSVEDPGDISGTQYF. The J gene is TRBJ2-3, the V gene TRBV29-1; TRBD1 is a possible D gene (6 bases). The CDR3 covers 15 residues. Germline V gene lookup returns CDR1 SQVTM and CDR2 ANQGSEA. Trimming took off 0 bases at V and 8 bases at J, with 18 bases between the two ends.

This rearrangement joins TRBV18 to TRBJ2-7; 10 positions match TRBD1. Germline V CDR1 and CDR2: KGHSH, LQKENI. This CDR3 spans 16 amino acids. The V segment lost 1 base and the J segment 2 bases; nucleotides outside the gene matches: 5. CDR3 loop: CASSPHGQGGTYEQYF. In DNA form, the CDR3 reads TGTGCCAGCTCACCACACGGACAGGGGGGGACCTACGAGCAGTACTTC.

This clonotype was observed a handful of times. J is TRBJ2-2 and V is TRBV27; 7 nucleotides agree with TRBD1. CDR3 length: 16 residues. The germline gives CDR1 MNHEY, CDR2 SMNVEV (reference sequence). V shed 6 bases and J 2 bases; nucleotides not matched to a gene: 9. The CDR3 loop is CASSSQEGANTGELFF. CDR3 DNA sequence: TGTGCCAGCAGCTCCCAAGAGGGGGCAAACACCGGGGAGCTGTTTTTT.

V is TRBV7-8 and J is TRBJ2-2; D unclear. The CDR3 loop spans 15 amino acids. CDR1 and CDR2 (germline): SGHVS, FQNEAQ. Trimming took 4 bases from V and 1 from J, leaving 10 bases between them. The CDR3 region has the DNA TGTGCCAGCAGCTCCCTACTGGGGAACACCGGGGAGCTGTTTTTT. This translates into CASSSLLGNTGELFF.

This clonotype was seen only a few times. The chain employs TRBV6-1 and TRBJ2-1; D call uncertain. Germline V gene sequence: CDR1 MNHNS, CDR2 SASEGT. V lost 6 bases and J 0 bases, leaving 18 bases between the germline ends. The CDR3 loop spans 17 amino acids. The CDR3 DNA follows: TGTGCCAGCAGCCCCGTGGATAAGCCGAGCTCCTACAATGAGCAGTTCTTC. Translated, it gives CASSPVDKPSSYNEQFF.

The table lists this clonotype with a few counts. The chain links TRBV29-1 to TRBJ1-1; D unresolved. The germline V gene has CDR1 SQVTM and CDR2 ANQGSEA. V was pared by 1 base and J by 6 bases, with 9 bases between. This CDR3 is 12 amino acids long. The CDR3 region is CSVEGTSPEAFF. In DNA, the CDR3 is TGCAGCGTTGAAGGCACGTCCCCTGAAGCTTTCTTT.

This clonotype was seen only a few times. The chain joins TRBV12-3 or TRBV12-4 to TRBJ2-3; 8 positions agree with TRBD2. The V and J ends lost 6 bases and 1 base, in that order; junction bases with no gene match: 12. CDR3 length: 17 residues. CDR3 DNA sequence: TGTGCCAGCAGCCGAACTCGTCCAGCGGGGGGCACAGATACGCAGTATTTT. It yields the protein CASSRTRPAGGTDTQYF.

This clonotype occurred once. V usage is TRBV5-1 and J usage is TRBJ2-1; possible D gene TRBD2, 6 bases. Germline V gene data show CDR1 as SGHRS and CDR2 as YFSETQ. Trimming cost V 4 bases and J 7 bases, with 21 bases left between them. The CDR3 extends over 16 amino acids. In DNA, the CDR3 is TGCGCCAGCAGCCCGGCGACGGGGCCGCGGGGAAATGAGCAGTTCTTC. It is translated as CASSPATGPRGNEQFF.

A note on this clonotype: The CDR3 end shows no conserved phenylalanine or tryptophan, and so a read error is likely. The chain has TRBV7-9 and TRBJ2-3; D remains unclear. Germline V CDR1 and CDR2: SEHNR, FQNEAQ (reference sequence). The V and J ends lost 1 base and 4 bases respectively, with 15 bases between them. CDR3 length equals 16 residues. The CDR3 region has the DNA TGTGCCAGCAGCTTAGGATCTTCATTCGGCGCAGATACGCAGTATCTT. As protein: CASSLGSSFGADTQYL.

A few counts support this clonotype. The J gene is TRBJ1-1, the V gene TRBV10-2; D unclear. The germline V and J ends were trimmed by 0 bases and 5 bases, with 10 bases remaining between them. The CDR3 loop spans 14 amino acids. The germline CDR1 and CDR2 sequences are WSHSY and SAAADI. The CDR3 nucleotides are TGCGCCAGCAGTGAGTCGAAATCTGTGACTGAAGCTTTCTTT. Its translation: CASSESKSVTEAFF.

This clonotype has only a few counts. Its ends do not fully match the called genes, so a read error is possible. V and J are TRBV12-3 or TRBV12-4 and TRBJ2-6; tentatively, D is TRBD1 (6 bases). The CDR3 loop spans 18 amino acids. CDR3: CACSEGQFLLSGANVLTF. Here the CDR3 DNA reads TGTGCCTGCAGTGAAGGACAGTTCCTCCTCTCTGGGGCCAACGTCCTGACTTTC.

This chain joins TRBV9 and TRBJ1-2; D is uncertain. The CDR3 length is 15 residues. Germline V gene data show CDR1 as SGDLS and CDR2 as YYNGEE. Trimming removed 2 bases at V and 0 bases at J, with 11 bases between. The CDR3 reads CASSVAPGPNYGYTF. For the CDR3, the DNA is TGTGCCAGCAGCGTGGCACCGGGCCCTAACTATGGCTACACCTTC.

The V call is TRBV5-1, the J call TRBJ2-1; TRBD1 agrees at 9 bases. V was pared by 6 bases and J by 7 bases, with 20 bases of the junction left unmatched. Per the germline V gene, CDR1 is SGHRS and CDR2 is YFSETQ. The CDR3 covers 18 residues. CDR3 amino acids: CASTRSSRSDRGGNEQFF. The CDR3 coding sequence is TGCGCCAGCACCCGGAGTTCCCGTTCGGACAGGGGAGGAAATGAGCAGTTCTTC. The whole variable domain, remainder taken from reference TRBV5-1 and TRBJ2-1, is KAGVTQTPRYLIKTRGQQVTLSCSPISGHRSVSWYQQTPGQGLQFLFEYFSETQRNKGNFPGRFSGRQFSNSRSEMNVSTLELGDSALYLCASTRSSRSDRGGNEQFFGPGTRLTVL.

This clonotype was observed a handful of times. CDR3 sequence: CASSLARLTGELFF. The CDR3 bases are TGTGCCAGCAGTTTAGCGCGACTGACCGGGGAGCTGTTTTTT. The V call is TRBV12-3 or TRBV12-4, the J call TRBJ2-2; D not resolved. The CDR3 runs 14 residues. V shed 0 bases and J shed 5 bases, with 7 bases lying between them.